The 25 T cell receptor beta chains below all came from one sample that was sequenced in a study of TIL therapy for anti-PD-1-resistant metastatic lung cancer. Time point: pre-treatment sample, taken before nivolumab and TIL therapy. Sequencing used immunoSEQ v3. TCRdb's copy holds only in-frame clones and misses some; the assay was immunoSEQ multiplex PCR. The table includes tens of thousands of clones, under 75% detected once. The sample in question was blood, obtained at baseline. The receptors derive from a person between 25 and 79 years old with non-small cell lung cancer.

The CDR3: CASSSATETNEKLFF. CDR3 DNA: TGTGCCAGCAGCTCCGCGACAGAAACTAATGAAAAACTGTTTTTT. The chain has TRBV7-9 and TRBJ1-4; D is possibly TRBD1 (5 bases). In germline, CDR1 is SEHNR, CDR2 FQNEAQ (reference sequence). The germline V and J ends were trimmed by 4 bases and 1 base, with 10 bases remaining between them. This CDR3 comprises 15 residues.

The V and J genes are TRBV29-1 and TRBJ2-3, with TRBD2 as a possible D gene (5 bases). Germline assignment: CDR1 SQVTM and CDR2 ANQGSEA. The CDR3 has 13 residues. Trimming left V 0 bases short and J 8 bases short, with 12 bases between. The CDR3 DNA sequence: TGCAGCGTTGAAGATTCTCGGGGTGGTACGCAGTATTTT. It translates to CSVEDSRGGTQYF.

The chain is built from TRBV6-6 and TRBJ2-2; D unclear. Germline CDR1 and CDR2: MNHNY and SVGAGI (reference sequence). This CDR3 is 13 amino acids long. Trimming pared 5 bases from V and 7 bases from J, leaving 11 bases between. The CDR3, as DNA: TGTGCCAGCAGTCCGTCCTTGCTCGGGGAGCTGTTTTTT. Protein product: CASSPSLLGELFF.

There are a few counts of this clone. The chain combines TRBV5-6 with TRBJ1-1; 7 nucleotides match TRBD1. This CDR3 comprises 14 residues. Germline V gene data show CDR1 as SGHDT and CDR2 as YYEEEE. V dropped 4 bases and J dropped 4; count of bases not matched to a gene: 7. The CDR3 DNA reads TGTGCCAGCAGCGATACAGGGGCTTCCACTGAAGCTTTCTTT. Protein product: CASSDTGASTEAFF.

V gene TRBV7-2 combines with J gene TRBJ2-1, with D possibly being TRBD1 (6 bases). Trimming took off 6 bases at V and 2 bases at J, with 14 bases between the two ends. The CDR3 has 15 amino acids. Germline V gene data show CDR1 as SGHTA and CDR2 as FQGNSA. CDR3 loop: CASSWGWGPYNEQFF. The CDR3 coding sequence is TGTGCCAGCAGTTGGGGCTGGGGGCCCTACAATGAGCAGTTCTTC.

This clone occurred a few times. CDR3: CAAGTGGYNEQFF. The CDR3 DNA is TGTGCCGCCGGGACAGGGGGTTACAATGAGCAGTTCTTC. The chain is built from TRBV28 and TRBJ2-1, with 11 bases aligning to TRBD1. J gave up 4 bases and V 11 bases, and 4 bases lay outside the gene matches. This CDR3 spans 13 amino acids. The germline gives CDR1 MDHEN, CDR2 SYDVKM.

DNA for the CDR3: TGCAGCGTTGGTGCTAGCGGACCCTACGAGCAGTACTTC. This encodes CSVGASGPYEQYF. This sequence joins TRBV29-1 and TRBJ2-7; 7 positions agree with TRBD2. Germline CDR1 SQVTM, CDR2 ANQGSEA. CDR3 size: 13 residues. Germline trimming cut 4 bases from V and 2 bases from J; bases unmatched to any gene: 5.

The chain links TRBV11-3 to TRBJ2-7; 8 bases match TRBD1. CDR1 and CDR2 from the germline V gene are SGHNT and YENEEA. The junction had 2 bases not matched to a gene; V was cut back by 1 base and J by 0 bases. This CDR3 contains 15 residues. The CDR3 loop reads CASSLGGTGSYEQYF. The CDR3 nucleotides are TGTGCCAGCAGCTTAGGCGGGACAGGCTCCTACGAGCAGTACTTC.

The chain uses TRBV6-1 and TRBJ2-1; the D is unclear. Trimming cost V 7 bases and J 0 bases, with 10 bases left between them. The CDR3 spans 14 residues. Germline V gene data show CDR1 as MNHNS and CDR2 as SASEGT. CDR3 nucleotide sequence: TGTGCCAGCACTCAATGGAGCTCCTACAATGAGCAGTTCTTC. Its translation is CASTQWSSYNEQFF.

This chain connects TRBV6-6 to TRBJ1-5; weak D call: TRBD1 (6 bases). This CDR3 is 15 amino acids long. V gave up 7 bases and J gave up 4 bases, with 17 bases separating them. Germline CDR1 and CDR2: MNHNY and SVGAGI (reference sequence). This CDR3 reads CASTLQGGWNQPQHF. In DNA, the CDR3 is TGTGCCAGCACCCTACAGGGAGGATGGAATCAGCCCCAGCATTTT.

The chain uses TRBV10-3 and TRBJ1-6; 10 bases line up with TRBD1. This CDR3 has 14 amino acids. J lost 7 bases, V lost 6 bases, and 3 bases had no gene match. Per the germline V gene, CDR1 is ENHRY and CDR2 is SYGVKD. The CDR3 is CAIRDRGQNSPLHF. As DNA, the CDR3 is TGTGCCATCAGAGACAGGGGGCAGAATTCACCCCTCCACTTT.

The chain employs TRBV4-1 and TRBJ1-1; the D is unclear. The germline V and J ends were trimmed by 0 bases and 5 bases, with 10 bases remaining between them. CDR3 size: 14 residues. The germline V gene has CDR1 MGHRA and CDR2 YSYEKL. For the CDR3, the DNA is TGCGCCAGCAGCCAAGACTTGTCCGGGACTGAAGCTTTCTTT. Translated, it gives CASSQDLSGTEAFF.

Only a few counts were recorded for this clone. This chain connects TRBV29-1 to TRBJ1-1; D is undetermined. The V gene lost 7 bases and the J gene lost 4 bases, with 19 bases spanning the gap. Germline assignment: CDR1 SQVTM and CDR2 ANQGSEA. This CDR3 spans 14 amino acids. The CDR3 sequence is CSGRHGRSGTEAFF. CDR3 DNA: TGCAGCGGTCGTCACGGGCGCTCGGGCACTGAAGCTTTCTTT.

The chain uses TRBV21-1 and TRBJ1-1. TRBV21-1 is classified as a pseudogene. CDR3 length: 15 residues. The DNA of the CDR3 is TGTGCCAGCAGCAAAGGGGGGGGCTGGGACACTGAAGCTTTCTTT. It yields the protein CASSKGGGWDTEAFF.

The V gene is TRBV5-1, the J gene TRBJ2-5; D gene uncertain. The CDR3 runs to 14 residues. V was shortened by 1 base and J by 1 base, with 8 bases between the two germline ends. In germline, CDR1 is SGHRS, CDR2 YFSETQ. The CDR3 region is CASSLRGLQETQYF. The CDR3 DNA reads as TGCGCCAGCAGCTTGCGTGGGCTCCAAGAGACCCAGTACTTC.

V gene TRBV9 combines with J gene TRBJ2-1; TRBD1 might be the D (6 bases). V was shortened by 2 bases and J by 10 bases, with 19 bases between the two germline ends. Germline CDR1 reads SGDLS; CDR2 reads YYNGEE. There are 15 residues in the CDR3. The CDR3 DNA reads as TGTGCCAGCAGCGTGGGGGACACAACGGCACGCGAGCAGTTCTTC. This encodes CASSVGDTTAREQFF.

V is TRBV30 and J is TRBJ2-5; tentative D call: TRBD2 (5 bases). V was clipped by 0 bases and J by 5 bases, with 10 bases between them. The V gene's germline CDR1 is GTSNPN and CDR2 SVGIG (reference sequence). The CDR3 spans 13 residues. The CDR3 protein is CAWSVAGVETQYF. In DNA form, the CDR3 reads TGTGCCTGGAGTGTAGCCGGGGTCGAGACCCAGTACTTC.

This clone was seen a single time. The CDR3 protein is CASSLRPPTGANVLTF. CDR3 DNA: TGCGCCAGCAGCTTGCGCCCTCCGACTGGGGCCAACGTCCTGACTTTC. The rearrangement joins TRBV5-1 to TRBJ2-6; the D is unclear. This CDR3 has 16 residues. V was cut by 1 base and J by 2 bases, with 10 bases left in between. The germline V gene has CDR1 SGHRS and CDR2 YFSETQ.

This chain uses TRBV10-3 with TRBJ2-3; maybe TRBD2 (5 bases). There are 11 residues in the CDR3. Trimming removed 4 bases from V and 8 bases from J, with 7 bases in between. Germline values: CDR1 ENHRY, CDR2 SYGVKD. The CDR3: CAISVEGTQYF. DNA of the CDR3: TGTGCCATCAGTGTTGAGGGTACGCAGTATTTT.

The chain is built from TRBV19 and TRBJ1-5; 8 bases fit TRBD1. The CDR3 contains 13 residues. Trimming cost V 5 bases and J 5 bases; bases outside gene matches: 2. CDR1 LNHDA and CDR2 SQIVND come from the germline V gene (reference sequence). CDR3 in amino acids: CASSSDRDQPQHF. CDR3 coding DNA: TGTGCCAGTAGTTCGGACAGGGATCAGCCCCAGCATTTT. Full variable domain (rest looked up from reference TRBV19 and TRBJ1-5): DGGITQSPKYLFRKEGQNVTLSCEQNLNHDAMYWYRQDPGQGLRLIYYSQIVNDFQKGDIAEGYSVSREKKESFPLTVTSAQKNPTAFYLCASSSDRDQPQHFGDGTRLSIL.

This chain links TRBV10-1 with TRBJ2-7; TRBD2 aligns across 11 bases. The CDR3 length is 15 residues. Trimming at V came to 7 bases and at J to 0 bases, leaving 5 bases not matched to a gene. Germline values: CDR1 WNHNN, CDR2 SYGVQD (reference sequence). Here the CDR3 DNA reads TGCGCCAGCACCGGGACTAGCGGCAGCTCCTACGAGCAGTACTTC. Encoded protein: CASTGTSGSSYEQYF.

The DNA of the CDR3 is TGCGCCAGCAGTCGGGACAGGGAGTATGGCTACACCTTC. Translated: CASSRDREYGYTF. The V gene is TRBV5-1, the J gene TRBJ1-2; 9 bases fit TRBD1. Germline assignment: CDR1 SGHRS and CDR2 YFSETQ. The CDR3 has 13 residues. The V segment lost 5 bases and the J segment 5 bases; nucleotides outside the gene matches: 4. The full variable domain, rest sourced from reference TRBV5-1 and TRBJ1-2, is KAGVTQTPRYLIKTRGQQVTLSCSPISGHRSVSWYQQTPGQGLQFLFEYFSETQRNKGNFPGRFSGRQFSNSRSEMNVSTLELGDSALYLCASSRDREYGYTFGSGTRLTVV.

The rearrangement links TRBV5-1 to TRBJ1-3, with unresolved D. The V gene lost 4 bases and the J gene lost 0 bases, with 11 bases spanning the gap. CDR3 length: 15 amino acids. Germline-derived CDR1 and CDR2 are SGHRS and YFSETQ. The CDR3 coding sequence is TGCGCCAGCAGCCCCCGCGAATTCTCTGGAAACACCATATATTTT. This encodes CASSPREFSGNTIYF.

The V call is TRBV29-1, the J call TRBJ1-2; the match to TRBD1 covers 7 bases. Germline CDR1 SQVTM, CDR2 ANQGSEA. The CDR3 has 12 amino acids. The ends lost 7 bases at V and 8 bases at J; junction bases unmatched: 10. Written as DNA, the CDR3 is TGCAGCGGGAATGACAGGGTTGGGGGCTACACCTTC. Encoded protein: CSGNDRVGGYTF.

This sequence joins TRBV6-5 and TRBJ2-3, with unresolved D. CDR1 is MNHEY and CDR2 is SVGAGI in the germline V gene. The V end lost 8 bases, the J end lost 3 bases, and 18 bases lay between the germline ends. The CDR3 spans 15 residues. CDR3 residues: CASRQNFMGTDTQYF. CDR3 coding DNA: TGTGCCAGCCGACAAAATTTTATGGGGACAGATACGCAGTATTTT.